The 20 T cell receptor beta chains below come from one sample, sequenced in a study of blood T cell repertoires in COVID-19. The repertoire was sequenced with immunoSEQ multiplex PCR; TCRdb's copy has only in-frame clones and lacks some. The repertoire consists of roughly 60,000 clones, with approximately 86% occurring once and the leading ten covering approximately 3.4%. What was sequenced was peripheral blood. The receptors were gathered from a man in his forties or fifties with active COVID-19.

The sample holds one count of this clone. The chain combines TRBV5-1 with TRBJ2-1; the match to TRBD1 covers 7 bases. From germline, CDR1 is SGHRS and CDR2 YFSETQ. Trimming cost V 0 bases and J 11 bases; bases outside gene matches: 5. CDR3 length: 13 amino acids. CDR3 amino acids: CASSLGEGAKQFF. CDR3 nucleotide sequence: TGCGCCAGCAGCTTGGGCGAGGGGGCGAAGCAGTTCTTC.

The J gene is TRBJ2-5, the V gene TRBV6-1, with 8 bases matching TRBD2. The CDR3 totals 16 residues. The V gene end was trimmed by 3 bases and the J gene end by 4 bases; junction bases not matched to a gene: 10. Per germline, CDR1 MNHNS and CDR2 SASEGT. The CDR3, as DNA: TGTGCCAGCAGTGAGGTGGGGCGGGGGGCCCCAGAGACCCAGTACTTC. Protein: CASSEVGRGAPETQYF.

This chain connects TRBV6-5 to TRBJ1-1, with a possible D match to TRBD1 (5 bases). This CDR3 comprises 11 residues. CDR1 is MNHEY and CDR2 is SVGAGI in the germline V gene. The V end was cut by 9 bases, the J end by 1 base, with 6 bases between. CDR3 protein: CASGQNTEAFF. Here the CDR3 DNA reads TGTGCCAGTGGACAGAACACTGAAGCTTTCTTT.

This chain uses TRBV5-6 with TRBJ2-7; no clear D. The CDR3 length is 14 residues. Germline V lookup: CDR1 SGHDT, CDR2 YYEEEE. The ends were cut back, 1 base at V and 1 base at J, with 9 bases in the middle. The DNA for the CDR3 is TGTGCCAGCAGCTTGCGATGGCTTTCCTACGAGCAGTACTTC. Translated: CASSLRWLSYEQYF.

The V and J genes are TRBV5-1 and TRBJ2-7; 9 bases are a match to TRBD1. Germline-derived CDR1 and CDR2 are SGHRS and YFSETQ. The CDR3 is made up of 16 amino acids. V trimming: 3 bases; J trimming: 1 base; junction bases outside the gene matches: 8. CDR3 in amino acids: CASSWSTGQGSYEQYF. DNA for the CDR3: TGCGCCAGCAGCTGGAGCACGGGACAGGGTTCCTACGAGCAGTACTTC.

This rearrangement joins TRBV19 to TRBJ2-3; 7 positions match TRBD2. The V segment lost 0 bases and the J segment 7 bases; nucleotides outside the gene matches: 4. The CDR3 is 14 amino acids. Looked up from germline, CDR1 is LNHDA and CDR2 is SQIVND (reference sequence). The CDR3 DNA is TGTGCCAGTAGTATAGAGGCGGGGGTAAATACGCAGTATTTT. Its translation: CASSIEAGVNTQYF.

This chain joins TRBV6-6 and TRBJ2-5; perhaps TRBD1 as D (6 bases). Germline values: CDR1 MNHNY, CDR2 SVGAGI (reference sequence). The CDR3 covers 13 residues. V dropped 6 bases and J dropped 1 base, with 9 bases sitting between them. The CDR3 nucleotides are TGTGCCAGCAGATGGACAGTCCAAGAGACCCAGTACTTC. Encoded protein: CASRWTVQETQYF.

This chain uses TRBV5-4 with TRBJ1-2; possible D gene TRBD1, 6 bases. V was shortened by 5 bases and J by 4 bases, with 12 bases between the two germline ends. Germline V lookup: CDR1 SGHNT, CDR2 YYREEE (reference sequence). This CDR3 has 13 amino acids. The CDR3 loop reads CASRQDSRYGYTF. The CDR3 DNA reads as TGTGCCAGCAGACAGGACAGCCGCTATGGCTACACCTTC.

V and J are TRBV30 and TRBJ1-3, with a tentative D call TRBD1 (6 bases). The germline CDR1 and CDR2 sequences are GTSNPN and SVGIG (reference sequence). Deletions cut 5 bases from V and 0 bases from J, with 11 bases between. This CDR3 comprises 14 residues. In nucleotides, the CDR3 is TGTGCCTGGGGGGACATCAACTCTGGAAACACCATATATTTT. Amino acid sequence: CAWGDINSGNTIYF.

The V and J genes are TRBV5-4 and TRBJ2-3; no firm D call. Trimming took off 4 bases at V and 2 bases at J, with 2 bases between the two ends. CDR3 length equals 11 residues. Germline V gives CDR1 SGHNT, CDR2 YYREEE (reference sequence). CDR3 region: CASSLTDTQYF. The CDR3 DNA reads TGTGCCAGCAGCCTCACAGATACGCAGTATTTT.

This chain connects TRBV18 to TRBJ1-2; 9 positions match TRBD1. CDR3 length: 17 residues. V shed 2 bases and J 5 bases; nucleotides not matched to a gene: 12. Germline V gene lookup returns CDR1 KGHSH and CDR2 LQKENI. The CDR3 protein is CASSPTTGQGGAYGYTF. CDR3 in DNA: TGTGCCAGCTCACCAACAACGGGACAGGGAGGGGCTTATGGCTACACCTTC.

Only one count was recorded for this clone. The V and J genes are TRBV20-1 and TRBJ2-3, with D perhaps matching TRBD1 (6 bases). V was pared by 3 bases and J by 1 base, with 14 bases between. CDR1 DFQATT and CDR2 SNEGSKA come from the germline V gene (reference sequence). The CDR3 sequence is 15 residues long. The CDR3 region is CSASYGGAGTDTQYF. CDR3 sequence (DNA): TGCAGTGCTAGTTATGGGGGCGCCGGCACAGATACGCAGTATTTT.

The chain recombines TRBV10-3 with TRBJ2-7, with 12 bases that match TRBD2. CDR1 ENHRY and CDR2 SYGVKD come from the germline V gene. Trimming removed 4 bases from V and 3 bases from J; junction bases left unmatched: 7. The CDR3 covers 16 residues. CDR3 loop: CAISGGGLAGIYEQYF. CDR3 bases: TGTGCCATCAGTGGGGGGGGACTAGCGGGTATCTACGAGCAGTACTTC.

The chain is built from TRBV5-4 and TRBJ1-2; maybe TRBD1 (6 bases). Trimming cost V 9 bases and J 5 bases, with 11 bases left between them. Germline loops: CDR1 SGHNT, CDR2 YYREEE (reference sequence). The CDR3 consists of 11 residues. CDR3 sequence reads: CATQGSYGYTF. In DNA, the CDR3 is TGTGCCACGCAGGGGAGTTATGGCTACACCTTC.

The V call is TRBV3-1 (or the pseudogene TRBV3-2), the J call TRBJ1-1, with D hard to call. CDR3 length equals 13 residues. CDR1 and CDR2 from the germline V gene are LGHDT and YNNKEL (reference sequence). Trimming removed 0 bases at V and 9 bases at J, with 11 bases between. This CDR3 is CASSQEKSVKAFF. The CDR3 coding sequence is TGTGCCAGCAGCCAAGAGAAGTCAGTTAAAGCTTTCTTT.

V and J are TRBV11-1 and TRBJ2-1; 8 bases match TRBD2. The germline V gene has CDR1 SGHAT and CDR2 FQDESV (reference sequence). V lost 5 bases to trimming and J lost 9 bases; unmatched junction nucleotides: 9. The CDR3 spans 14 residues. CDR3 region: CASSNSGGQGEQFF. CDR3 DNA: TGTGCCAGCAGCAACTCGGGGGGGCAAGGTGAGCAGTTCTTC. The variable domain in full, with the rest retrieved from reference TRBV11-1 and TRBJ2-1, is EAEVAQSPRYKITEKSQAVAFWCDPISGHATLYWYRQILGQGPELLVQFQDESVVDDSQLPKDRFSAERLKGVDSTLKIQPAELGDSAMYLCASSNSGGQGEQFFGPGTRLTVL.

The CDR3: CASSPLAGFFYEQFF. The CDR3, as DNA: TGTGCCAGCAGCCCACTAGCGGGGTTCTTCTACGAGCAGTTCTTC. The chain combines TRBV5-6 with TRBJ2-1; TRBD2 matches at 10 bases. The junction had 11 bases not matched to a gene; V was cut back by 4 bases and J by 10 bases. The CDR3 extends over 15 amino acids. CDR1 is SGHDT and CDR2 is YYEEEE in the germline V gene.

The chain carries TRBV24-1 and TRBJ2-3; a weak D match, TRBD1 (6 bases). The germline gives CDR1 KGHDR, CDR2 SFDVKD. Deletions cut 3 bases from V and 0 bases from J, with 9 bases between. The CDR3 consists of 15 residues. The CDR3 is CATSDTRGSTDTQYF. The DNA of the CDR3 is TGTGCCACCAGTGATACCAGGGGAAGCACAGATACGCAGTATTTT.

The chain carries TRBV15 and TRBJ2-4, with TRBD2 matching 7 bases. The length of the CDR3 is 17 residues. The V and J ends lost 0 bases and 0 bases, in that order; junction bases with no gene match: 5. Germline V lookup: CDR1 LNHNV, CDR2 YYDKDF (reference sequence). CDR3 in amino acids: CATSRDRGDLAKNIQYF. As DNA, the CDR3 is TGTGCCACCAGCAGAGATCGGGGGGATCTAGCCAAAAACATTCAGTACTTC.

The CDR3 DNA reads TGCGCCAGCTGCGACAGGGGGCGAACCGGGGAGCTGTTTTTT. Translating it yields CASCDRGRTGELFF. The chain recombines TRBV4-1 with TRBJ2-2; 10 bases agree with TRBD1. This CDR3 contains 14 residues. The germline V gene encodes CDR1 MGHRA and CDR2 YSYEKL. Trimming removed 8 bases from V and 5 bases from J; junction bases left unmatched: 5.